The 29 T cell receptor beta chains reported below all come from one sample, sequenced in a study of shared clonotypes between healthy human individuals. Some clones are missing from TCRdb's copy, which holds only in-frame ones; the method was immunoSEQ multiplex PCR. The data show under 150,000 clones, with 55% to 80% seen just once and 20% to 25% held by the top ten. Sequencing was done on a sample of memory CD8+ T cells sorted from blood. Subset in this sample: CD45RO+ cells pooled with CCR7-negative TemRA cells. These receptors all come from a woman in her twenties or thirties in good health.

The J gene is TRBJ2-7, the V gene TRBV4-1; the match to TRBD1 covers 9 bases. Germline CDR1 is MGHRA and CDR2 is YSYEKL. CDR3 length equals 16 residues. V was pared by 1 base and J by 2 bases, with 6 bases of the junction left unmatched. The CDR3 spells CASSQVGTGSAYEQYF. The CDR3 region has the DNA TGCGCCAGCAGCCAAGTGGGGACAGGGTCGGCCTACGAGCAGTACTTC.

This chain uses TRBV21-1 with TRBJ1-1. TRBV21-1 is described as a pseudogene. This CDR3 contains 14 residues. This chain's CDR3 is CASSKNGGNTEAFF. The CDR3 region has the DNA TGTGCCAGCAGCAAAAATGGTGGGAACACTGAAGCTTTCTTT.

A word on this clone: This sequence may be a read error, since a much larger clone differs from it by one base. This chain connects TRBV4-2 to TRBJ2-7; D may be TRBD1 (6 bases). In germline, CDR1 is LGHNA, CDR2 YNFKEQ. V lost 6 bases and J lost 2, with 17 bases in between. The CDR3 is 15 amino acids. DNA for the CDR3: TGTGCCAGCAGTCACTCAAGGGGGATCACCTACGAGCAGTACTTC. Translation: CASSHSRGITYEQYF.

Remarks on this clone: A single base is all that separates this from a far larger clone, so a read error is likely. Within the sample, other DNA sequences also encode this same CDR3. The rearrangement links TRBV4-2 to TRBJ2-2; D uncertain. Germline V gene lookup returns CDR1 LGHNA and CDR2 YNFKEQ. The CDR3 extends over 14 amino acids. Trimming cost V 1 base and J 4 bases, with 7 bases left between them. The CDR3 spells CASSQGETTGELFF. In nucleotides, the CDR3 is TGTGCCAGCAGCCAAGGAGAGACCACCGGGGAGCTGTTTTTT.

This clone was picked up one time. The genes are TRBV11-2 and TRBJ2-7; D is undetermined. V lost 1 base and J 3 bases, leaving 13 bases between the germline ends. The CDR3 consists of 15 residues. CDR1 is SGHAT and CDR2 is FQNNGV in the germline V gene. CDR3 coding DNA: TGTGCCAGCAGCTTAGGTTTGGGTGAAGGCTACGAGCAGTACTTC. Protein sequence: CASSLGLGEGYEQYF.

The J gene is TRBJ2-7, the V gene TRBV11-2; 12 bases fit TRBD2. V lost 1 base, J lost 7 bases, and 2 bases stayed unmatched. Germline assignment: CDR1 SGHAT and CDR2 FQNNGV. This CDR3 region has 14 residues. In nucleotides, the CDR3 is TGTGCCAGCAGCTTAGGACTAGCGGGAGTGGAGCAGTACTTC. Its protein product is CASSLGLAGVEQYF. Based on the CDR3 plus reference TRBV11-2 and TRBJ2-7, the full variable domain is EAGVAQSPRYKIIEKRQSVAFWCNPISGHATLYWYQQILGQGPKLLIQFQNNGVVDDSQLPKDRFSAERLKGVDSTLKIQPAKLEDSAVYLCASSLGLAGVEQYFGPGTRLTVT.

The chain combines TRBV28 with TRBJ1-2; D is unresolved. The germline V and J ends were trimmed by 3 bases and 3 bases, with 11 bases remaining between them. This CDR3 region has 14 residues. Germline CDR1 reads MDHEN; CDR2 reads SYDVKM. CDR3 in amino acids: CASSFNSEDYGYTF. The CDR3 DNA reads as TGTGCCAGCAGTTTTAACAGCGAGGACTATGGCTACACCTTC.

This clone appeared a few times. The chain employs TRBV13 and TRBJ2-5; maybe TRBD1 (6 bases). The DNA end is a closer match to TRBJ2-7, so the J assignment may be wrong. The V gene's germline CDR1 is PRHDT and CDR2 FYEKMQ (reference sequence). This CDR3 spans 15 amino acids. As DNA, the CDR3 is TGTGCCAGCAGCTTAGAGGGGGACACTACCTACGAGCAGTACTTC. It translates to CASSLEGDTTYEQYF.

This clone was detected many times. The CDR3 loop is CASSPSASYEQYF. CDR3 coding DNA: TGTGCCAGCAGTCCTAGCGCGTCCTACGAGCAGTACTTC. The gene calls are TRBV25-1 and TRBJ2-5, with D possibly being TRBD2 (6 bases). The closer fit of TRBJ2-7 to the DNA end suggests the J call may be wrong. The CDR3 loop spans 13 amino acids. Germline-derived CDR1 and CDR2 are MGHDK and SYGVNS.

This clone was seen just once. The same CDR3 can be traced to other DNA sequences in this sample. The CDR3 protein is CASSRGQGNEKLFF. CDR3 DNA sequence: TGTGCCAGCAGTAGGGGACAGGGCAATGAAAAACTGTTTTTT. The chain links TRBV27 to TRBJ1-4; 9 bases are shared with TRBD1. CDR1 and CDR2 from the germline V gene are MNHEY and SMNVEV (reference sequence). Germline trimming cut 5 bases from V and 5 bases from J; bases unmatched to any gene: 3. The CDR3 runs to 14 residues.

The chain couples TRBV15 to TRBJ2-7; D is ambiguous. CDR3 length: 13 residues. In germline, CDR1 is LNHNV, CDR2 YYDKDF (reference sequence). Trimming stripped 0 bases from V and 5 bases from J, with 8 bases between. The CDR3 region is CATSRDAMNEQYF. The CDR3 coding sequence is TGTGCCACCAGCAGAGATGCCATGAACGAGCAGTACTTC.

A single count supports this clone. The chain is built from TRBV27 and TRBJ2-7; 14 nucleotides match TRBD2. This CDR3 is built from 17 residues. CDR1 is MNHEY and CDR2 is SMNVEV in the germline V gene (reference sequence). The trim removed 5 bases at V and 6 bases at J, leaving 12 bases unmatched. The CDR3 DNA reads TGTGCCAGCAGTAAAGGGACTAGCGGGAGTCGGGGGGGCGAGCAGTACTTC. It specifies CASSKGTSGSRGGEQYF.

V and J are TRBV7-9 and TRBJ2-7; no firm D call. Germline loops: CDR1 SEHNR, CDR2 FQNEAQ (reference sequence). V dropped 1 base and J dropped 0 bases, with 7 bases sitting between them. The CDR3 runs to 14 residues. CDR3 coding DNA: TGTGCCAGCAGCTTAGGACCGAGCTCCTACGAGCAGTACTTC. Translating gives CASSLGPSSYEQYF.

V usage is TRBV14 and J usage is TRBJ2-3; 8 bases are a match to TRBD2. With 6 bases clipped from V and 1 base from J, the junction kept 3 bases outside the gene matches. Germline lookup yields CDR1 SGHDN and CDR2 FVKESK. This CDR3 is 14 amino acids long. The CDR3, as DNA: TGTGCCAGCAGTGGGGGACTAGGCACAGATACGCAGTATTTT. This sequence encodes CASSGGLGTDTQYF.

CDR3 in amino acids: CASSESPRTVTSGTDTLGYNEQFF. CDR3 bases: TGCGCCAGCAGTGAGTCGCCGAGGACTGTGACTAGCGGGACGGACACATTAGGTTACAATGAGCAGTTCTTC. V is TRBV10-2 and J is TRBJ2-1, with TRBD2 matching over 11 bases. J gave up 4 bases and V 0 bases, and 26 bases lay outside the gene matches. The CDR3 length is 24 residues. CDR1 and CDR2 from the germline V gene are WSHSY and SAAADI.

This clone has only a few counts. The chain joins TRBV11-2 to TRBJ2-7, with D possibly being TRBD1 or TRBD2 (5 bases each). Trimming pared 5 bases from V and 2 bases from J, leaving 10 bases between. The CDR3 runs 13 residues. Germline lookup yields CDR1 SGHAT and CDR2 FQNNGV. The CDR3 coding sequence is TGTGCCAGCAGCCCCCGGGACCCCTACGAGCAGTACTTC. Encoded protein: CASSPRDPYEQYF.

The CDR3 reads CASSEGTFIRDEQFF. The CDR3 nucleotides read TGTGCCAGCAGTGAAGGGACTTTCATCCGAGATGAGCAGTTCTTC. The chain joins TRBV6-1 to TRBJ2-1, with a possible D match to TRBD2 (5 bases). The CDR3 has 15 amino acids. Germline values: CDR1 MNHNS, CDR2 SASEGT. Trimming removed 1 base from V and 8 bases from J, with 15 bases in between.

This clone was found many times. The chain employs TRBV7-9 and TRBJ2-7; TRBD1 matches 8 bases. V shed 5 bases, J shed 6 bases, and the junction held 15 bases outside the gene matches. From germline, CDR1 is SEHNR and CDR2 FQNEAQ (reference sequence). The CDR3 has 16 residues. The CDR3 DNA is TGTGCCAGCAGCCAAGTCGGCAGGGGGCGCGGAGGCGAGCAGTACTTC. Its translation is CASSQVGRGRGGEQYF.

The chain links TRBV19 to TRBJ2-7, with 7 nucleotides matching TRBD2. Trimming removed 5 bases from V and 3 bases from J; junction bases left unmatched: 10. Germline V gene sequence: CDR1 LNHDA, CDR2 SQIVND (reference sequence). The CDR3 sequence is 15 residues long. The CDR3: CASSDSVTGGYEQYF. In DNA, the CDR3 is TGTGCCAGTAGTGACAGTGTGACGGGAGGCTACGAGCAGTACTTC.

In this sample, this clone turned up a few times. The V gene is TRBV27, the J gene TRBJ2-1, with 8 bases lining up with TRBD1. The V segment lost 5 bases and the J segment 6 bases; nucleotides outside the gene matches: 6. Germline V gene sequence: CDR1 MNHEY, CDR2 SMNVEV (reference sequence). The CDR3 is 14 amino acids. The chain's CDR3 is CASSKGTGGNEQFF. CDR3 DNA: TGTGCCAGCAGTAAAGGGACAGGAGGCAATGAGCAGTTCTTC.

This sequence joins TRBV5-1 and TRBJ2-7, with a tentative D call TRBD1 (6 bases). The germline V and J ends were trimmed by 4 bases and 1 base, with 15 bases remaining between them. Germline CDR1 reads SGHRS; CDR2 reads YFSETQ. The CDR3 runs to 15 residues. CDR3 in DNA: TGCGCCAGCAGCGCCTACAGGGTAATTTCCTACGAGCAGTACTTC. It translates to CASSAYRVISYEQYF.

The chain recombines TRBV9 with TRBJ1-2; TRBD1 aligns across 7 bases. V was clipped by 3 bases and J by 0 bases; unmatched bases: 11. Germline CDR1 SGDLS, CDR2 YYNGEE. The CDR3 spans 17 residues. CDR3 sequence reads: CASSASRDRPSNYGYTF. CDR3 nucleotides: TGTGCCAGCAGCGCCAGCCGGGACAGACCTTCTAACTATGGCTACACCTTC. The full variable domain, in which reference TRBV9 and TRBJ1-2 provide the parts outside the CDR3, is DSGVTQTPKHLITATGQRVTLRCSPRSGDLSVYWYQQSLDQGLQFLIQYYNGEERAKGNILERFSAQQFPDLHSELNLSSLELGDSALYFCASSASRDRPSNYGYTFGSGTRLTVV.

The V gene is TRBV2, the J gene TRBJ1-1; 7 nucleotides match TRBD1. Germline values: CDR1 SNHLY, CDR2 FYNNEI. Unmatched junction bases numbered 8, after V lost 6 bases and J lost 4 bases. The CDR3 spans 14 residues. CDR3 sequence reads: CASRRGQGFTEAFF. In DNA form, the CDR3 reads TGTGCCAGCAGGAGGGGGCAAGGGTTCACTGAAGCTTTCTTT.

The V gene is TRBV28, the J gene TRBJ1-1; no clear D gene. With 6 bases removed from V and 0 bases from J, the gap between germline ends came to 8 bases. There are 13 residues in the CDR3. CDR1 is MDHEN, CDR2 SYDVKM, per germline. The CDR3 DNA follows: TGTGCCAGCAGCCAGACTATGAACACTGAAGCTTTCTTT. Amino acid sequence: CASSQTMNTEAFF. Drawing the rest from reference TRBV28 and TRBJ1-1, the complete variable domain is DVKVTQSSRYLVKRTGEKVFLECVQDMDHENMFWYRQDPGLGLRLIYFSYDVKMKEKGDIPEGYSVSREKKERFSLILESASTNQTSMYLCASSQTMNTEAFFGQGTRLTVV.

The chain joins TRBV7-2 to TRBJ2-5, with TRBD2 matching 10 bases. Germline V gene lookup returns CDR1 SGHTA and CDR2 FQGNSA. The CDR3 is 17 residues long. The junction had 7 bases not matched to a gene; V was cut back by 1 base and J by 2 bases. The CDR3: CASSLVPSGSLQETQYF. The CDR3, as DNA: TGTGCCAGCAGCTTAGTTCCTAGCGGGAGCCTACAAGAGACCCAGTACTTC. Full variable domain (remainder filled in from reference TRBV7-2 and TRBJ2-5): GAGVSQSPSNKVTEKGKDVELRCDPISGHTALYWYRQSLGQGLEFLIYFQGNSAPDKSGLPSDRFSAERTGGSVSTLTIQRTQQEDSAVYLCASSLVPSGSLQETQYFGPGTRLLVL.

The rearrangement uses TRBV28 and TRBJ1-2; unclear D gene. The CDR3 totals 14 residues. Trimming shortened V by 6 bases and J by 6 bases, and 17 bases separated the two germline ends. The germline V gene encodes CDR1 MDHEN and CDR2 SYDVKM. CDR3: CASSRLWESDGYTF. The CDR3 DNA is TGTGCCAGCAGCCGGCTCTGGGAGTCAGATGGCTACACCTTC.

This chain uses TRBV25-1 with TRBJ2-1; 9 bases are a match to TRBD1. This CDR3 is built from 17 residues. After removal of 3 bases from V and 2 bases from J, the junction contained 8 bases not matched to a gene. Germline V gene data show CDR1 as MGHDK and CDR2 as SYGVNS. CDR3 bases: TGTGCCAGCAGTGATTCCGGGACAGGGTCAACCTACAATGAGCAGTTCTTC. Encoded protein: CASSDSGTGSTYNEQFF.

This sequence joins TRBV11-2 and TRBJ2-1, with 10 bases matching TRBD2. V shed 0 bases, J shed 15 bases, and the junction held 5 bases outside the gene matches. This CDR3 comprises 13 residues. Germline lookup yields CDR1 SGHAT and CDR2 FQNNGV. This CDR3 reads CASSLDLAGVVFF. CDR3 bases: TGTGCCAGCAGCTTAGATCTAGCGGGAGTGGTGTTCTTC.

The chain is built from TRBV4-2 and TRBJ1-2; D possibly corresponds to TRBD1 (6 bases). The ends were cut back, 0 bases at V and 5 bases at J, with 19 bases in the middle. CDR1 and CDR2 (germline): LGHNA, YNFKEQ. The CDR3 runs to 17 residues. The DNA of the CDR3 is TGTGCCAGCAGCCAAGACGTTAAGGGGCGGACAGCTTATGGCTACACCTTC. It specifies CASSQDVKGRTAYGYTF.